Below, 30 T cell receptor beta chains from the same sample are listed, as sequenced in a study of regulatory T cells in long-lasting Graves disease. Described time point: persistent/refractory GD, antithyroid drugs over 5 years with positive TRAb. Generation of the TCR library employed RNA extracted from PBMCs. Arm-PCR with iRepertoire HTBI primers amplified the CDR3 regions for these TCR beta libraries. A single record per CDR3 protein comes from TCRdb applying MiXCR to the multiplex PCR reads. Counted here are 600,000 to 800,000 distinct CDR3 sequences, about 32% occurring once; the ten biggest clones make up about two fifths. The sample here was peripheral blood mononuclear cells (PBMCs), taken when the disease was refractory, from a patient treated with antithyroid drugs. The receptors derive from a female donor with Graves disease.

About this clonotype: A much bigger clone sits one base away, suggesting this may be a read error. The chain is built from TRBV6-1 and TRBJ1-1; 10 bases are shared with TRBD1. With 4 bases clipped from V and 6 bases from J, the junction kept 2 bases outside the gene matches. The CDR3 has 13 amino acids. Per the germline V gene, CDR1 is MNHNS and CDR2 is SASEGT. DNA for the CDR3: TGTGCCAGCAGTGCGACAGGGGGCCCTGAAGCTTTCTTT. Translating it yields CASSATGGPEAFF.

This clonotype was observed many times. CDR3 in amino acids: CASSFDVQGEGQPQHF. In DNA form, the CDR3 reads TGTGCCAGCAGTTTTGACGTACAGGGGGAAGGCCAGCCCCAGCATTTT. The rearrangement joins TRBV12-3 or TRBV12-4 to TRBJ1-5, with 8 nucleotides matching TRBD1. The V segment lost 3 bases and the J segment 7 bases; nucleotides outside the gene matches: 11. The CDR3 has 16 residues.

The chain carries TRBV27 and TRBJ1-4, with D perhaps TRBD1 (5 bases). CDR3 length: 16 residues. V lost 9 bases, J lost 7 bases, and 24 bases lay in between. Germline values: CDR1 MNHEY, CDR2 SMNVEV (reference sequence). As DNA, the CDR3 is TGTGCCAGTAGCTCGTCACGCGGCAGGGAAGCTGAAAAACTGTTTTTT. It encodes CASSSSRGREAEKLFF.

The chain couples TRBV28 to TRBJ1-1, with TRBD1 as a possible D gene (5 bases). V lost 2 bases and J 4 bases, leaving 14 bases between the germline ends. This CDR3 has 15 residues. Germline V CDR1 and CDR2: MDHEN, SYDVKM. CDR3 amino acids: CASSLASREATEAFF. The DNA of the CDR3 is TGTGCCAGCAGTTTAGCATCCAGGGAGGCCACTGAAGCTTTCTTT. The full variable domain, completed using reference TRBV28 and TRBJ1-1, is DVKVTQSSRYLVKRTGEKVFLECVQDMDHENMFWYRQDPGLGLRLIYFSYDVKMKEKGDIPEGYSVSREKKERFSLILESASTNQTSMYLCASSLASREATEAFFGQGTRLTVV.

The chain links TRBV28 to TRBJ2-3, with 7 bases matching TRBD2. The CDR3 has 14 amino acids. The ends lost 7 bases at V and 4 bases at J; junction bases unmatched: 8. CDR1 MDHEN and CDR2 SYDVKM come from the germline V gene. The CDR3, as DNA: TGTGCCAGCACCCGCACCGGGGGGTCAGATACGCAGTATTTT. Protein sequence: CASTRTGGSDTQYF. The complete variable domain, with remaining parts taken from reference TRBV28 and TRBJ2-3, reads DVKVTQSSRYLVKRTGEKVFLECVQDMDHENMFWYRQDPGLGLRLIYFSYDVKMKEKGDIPEGYSVSREKKERFSLILESASTNQTSMYLCASTRTGGSDTQYFGPGTRLTVL.

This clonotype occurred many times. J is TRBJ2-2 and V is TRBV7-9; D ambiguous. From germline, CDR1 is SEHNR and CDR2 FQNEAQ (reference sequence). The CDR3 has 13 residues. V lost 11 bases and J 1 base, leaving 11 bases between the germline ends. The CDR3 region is CAQPAKNTGELFF. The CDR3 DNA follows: TGTGCCCAACCAGCAAAGAACACCGGGGAGCTGTTTTTT. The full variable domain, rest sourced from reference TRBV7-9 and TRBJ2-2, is DTGVSQNPRHKITKRGQNVTFRCDPISEHNRLYWYRQTLGQGPEFLTYFQNEAQLEKSRLLSDRFSAERPKGSFSTLEIQRTEQGDSAMYLCAQPAKNTGELFFGEGSRLTVL.

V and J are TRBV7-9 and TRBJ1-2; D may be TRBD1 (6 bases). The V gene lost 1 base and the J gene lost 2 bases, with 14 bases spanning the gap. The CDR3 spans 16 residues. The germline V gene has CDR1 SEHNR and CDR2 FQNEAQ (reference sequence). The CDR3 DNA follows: TGTGCCAGCAGCTTAGGCGTCGGGACAAAGAACTATGGCTACACCTTC. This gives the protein CASSLGVGTKNYGYTF.

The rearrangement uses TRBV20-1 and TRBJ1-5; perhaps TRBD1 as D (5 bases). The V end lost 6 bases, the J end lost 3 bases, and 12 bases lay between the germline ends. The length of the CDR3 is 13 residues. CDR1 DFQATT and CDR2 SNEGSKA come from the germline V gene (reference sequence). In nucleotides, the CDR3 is TGCAGTGCGTATGAGGGGAACAATCAGCCCCAGCATTTT. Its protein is CSAYEGNNQPQHF.

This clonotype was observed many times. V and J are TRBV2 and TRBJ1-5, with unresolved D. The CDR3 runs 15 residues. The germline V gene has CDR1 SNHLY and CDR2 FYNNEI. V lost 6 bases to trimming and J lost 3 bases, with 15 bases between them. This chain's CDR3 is CASSGEDAINQPQHF. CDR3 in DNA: TGTGCCAGCAGCGGGGAAGACGCAATCAATCAGCCCCAGCATTTT.

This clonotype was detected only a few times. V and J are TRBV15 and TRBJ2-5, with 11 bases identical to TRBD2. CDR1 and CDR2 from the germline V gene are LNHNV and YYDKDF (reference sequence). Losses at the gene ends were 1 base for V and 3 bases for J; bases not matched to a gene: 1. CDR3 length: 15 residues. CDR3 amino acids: CATSRVSGREETQYF. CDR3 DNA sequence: TGTGCCACCAGCAGAGTTAGCGGGAGGGAAGAGACCCAGTACTTC.

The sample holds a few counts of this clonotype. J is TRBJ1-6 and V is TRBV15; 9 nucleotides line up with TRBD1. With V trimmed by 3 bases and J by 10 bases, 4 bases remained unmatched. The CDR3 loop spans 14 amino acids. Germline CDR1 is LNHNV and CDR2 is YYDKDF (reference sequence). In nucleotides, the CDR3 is TGTGCCACCAGCAGCCGGGACAGGGAATCACCCCTCCACTTT. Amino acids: CATSSRDRESPLHF.

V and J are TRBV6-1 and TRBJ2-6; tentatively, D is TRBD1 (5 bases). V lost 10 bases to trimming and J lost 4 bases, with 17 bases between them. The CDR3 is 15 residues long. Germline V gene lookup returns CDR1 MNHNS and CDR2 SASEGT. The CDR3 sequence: CATDTQGGGANVLTF. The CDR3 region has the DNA TGTGCCACGGACACCCAGGGCGGCGGGGCCAACGTCCTGACTTTC.

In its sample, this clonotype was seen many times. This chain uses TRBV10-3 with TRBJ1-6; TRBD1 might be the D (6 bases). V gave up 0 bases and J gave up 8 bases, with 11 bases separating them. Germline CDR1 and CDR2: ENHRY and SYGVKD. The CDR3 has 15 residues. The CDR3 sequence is CAISESPGEYSPLHF. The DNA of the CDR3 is TGTGCCATCAGTGAGTCCCCAGGGGAGTATTCACCCCTCCACTTT.

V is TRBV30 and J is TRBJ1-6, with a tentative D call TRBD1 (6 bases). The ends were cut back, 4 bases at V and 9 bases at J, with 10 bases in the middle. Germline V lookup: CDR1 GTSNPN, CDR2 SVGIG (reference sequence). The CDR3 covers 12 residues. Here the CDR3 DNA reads TGTGCCTGGAACAGGGCTAGTTCACCCCTCCACTTT. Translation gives CAWNRASSPLHF.

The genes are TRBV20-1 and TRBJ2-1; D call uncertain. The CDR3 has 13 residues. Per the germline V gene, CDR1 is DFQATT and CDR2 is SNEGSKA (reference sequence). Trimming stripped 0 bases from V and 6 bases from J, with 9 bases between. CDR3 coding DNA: TGCAGTGCTAGAGATTTGGACGGCAATGAGCAGTTCTTC. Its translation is CSARDLDGNEQFF.

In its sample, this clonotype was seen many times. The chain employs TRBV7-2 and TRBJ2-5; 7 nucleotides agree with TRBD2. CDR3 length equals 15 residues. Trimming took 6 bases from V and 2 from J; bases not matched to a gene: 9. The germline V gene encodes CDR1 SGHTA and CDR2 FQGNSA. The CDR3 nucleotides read TGTGCCAGCAGTCCTCCAGGGACTACGCAAGAGACCCAGTACTTC. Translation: CASSPPGTTQETQYF.

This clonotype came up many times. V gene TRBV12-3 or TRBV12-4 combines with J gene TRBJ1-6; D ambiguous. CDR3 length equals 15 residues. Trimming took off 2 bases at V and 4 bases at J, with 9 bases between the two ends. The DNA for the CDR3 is TGTGCCAGCAGTTTACAGACCGGTTATAATTCACCCCTCCACTTT. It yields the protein CASSLQTGYNSPLHF.

This CDR3 reads CASSLIATNEKLFF. The DNA for the CDR3 is TGTGCCAGCAGTTTAATAGCCACTAATGAAAAACTGTTTTTT. This chain connects TRBV27 to TRBJ1-4; D remains unclear. Trimming stripped 2 bases from V and 2 bases from J, with 6 bases between. CDR3 length: 14 amino acids. The germline gives CDR1 MNHEY, CDR2 SMNVEV (reference sequence).

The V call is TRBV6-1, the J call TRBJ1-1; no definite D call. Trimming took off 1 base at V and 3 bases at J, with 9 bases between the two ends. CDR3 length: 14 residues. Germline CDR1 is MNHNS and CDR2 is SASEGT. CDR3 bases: TGTGCCAGCAGTGAAGTGGCGGGCTACACTGAAGCTTTCTTT. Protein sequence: CASSEVAGYTEAFF.

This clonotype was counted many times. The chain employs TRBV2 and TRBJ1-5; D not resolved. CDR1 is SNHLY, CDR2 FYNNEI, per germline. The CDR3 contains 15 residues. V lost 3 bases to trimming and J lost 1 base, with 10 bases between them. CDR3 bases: TGTGCCAGCAGTGATAAAGGGTTAAGCAATCAGCCCCAGCATTTT. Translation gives CASSDKGLSNQPQHF.

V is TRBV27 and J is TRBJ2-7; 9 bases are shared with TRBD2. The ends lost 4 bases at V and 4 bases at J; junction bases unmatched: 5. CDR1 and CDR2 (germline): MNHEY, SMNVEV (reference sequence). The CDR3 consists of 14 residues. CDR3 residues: CASSSNGLAYEQYF. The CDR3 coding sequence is TGTGCCAGCAGTTCAAACGGACTAGCGTACGAGCAGTACTTC.

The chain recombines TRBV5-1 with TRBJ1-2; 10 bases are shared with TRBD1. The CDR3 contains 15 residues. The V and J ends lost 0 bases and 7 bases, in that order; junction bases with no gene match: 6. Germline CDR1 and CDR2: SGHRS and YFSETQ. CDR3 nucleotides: TGCGCCAGCAGCTTGGCCGGGACAGGGGAAGGTGGCTACACCTTC. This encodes CASSLAGTGEGGYTF.

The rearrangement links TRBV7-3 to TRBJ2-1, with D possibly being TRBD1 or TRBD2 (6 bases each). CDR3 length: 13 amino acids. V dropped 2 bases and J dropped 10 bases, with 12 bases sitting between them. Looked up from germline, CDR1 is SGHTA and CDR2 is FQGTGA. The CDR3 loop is CASSLRGHREQFF. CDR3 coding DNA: TGTGCCAGCAGCTTACGGGGGCACAGGGAGCAGTTCTTC.

CDR3 loop: CASSLSRPNTGELFF. Here the CDR3 DNA reads TGCGCCAGCAGCTTGAGTAGGCCGAACACCGGGGAGCTGTTTTTT. This chain links TRBV5-1 with TRBJ2-2; D not resolved. Trimming took off 1 base at V and 0 bases at J, with 7 bases between the two ends. Germline V gene sequence: CDR1 SGHRS, CDR2 YFSETQ. The CDR3 is 15 amino acids. Together with reference TRBV5-1 and TRBJ2-2, the CDR3 gives the full variable domain: KAGVTQTPRYLIKTRGQQVTLSCSPISGHRSVSWYQQTPGQGLQFLFEYFSETQRNKGNFPGRFSGRQFSNSRSEMNVSTLELGDSALYLCASSLSRPNTGELFFGEGSRLTVL.

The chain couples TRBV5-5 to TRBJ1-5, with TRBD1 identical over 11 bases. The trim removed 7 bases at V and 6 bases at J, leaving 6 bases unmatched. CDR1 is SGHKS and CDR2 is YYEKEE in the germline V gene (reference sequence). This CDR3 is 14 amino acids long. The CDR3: CASSTGTGGQPQHF. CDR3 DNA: TGTGCCAGCTCGACCGGGACAGGGGGTCAGCCCCAGCATTTT.

CDR3: CATQPGGDTGELFF. The DNA for the CDR3 is TGTGCCACCCAGCCGGGAGGGGACACCGGGGAGCTGTTTTTT. The chain has TRBV24-1 and TRBJ2-2; 8 nucleotides agree with TRBD2. CDR1 is KGHDR and CDR2 is SFDVKD in the germline V gene. The CDR3 runs to 14 residues. V shed 9 bases, J shed 3 bases, and the junction held 5 bases outside the gene matches.

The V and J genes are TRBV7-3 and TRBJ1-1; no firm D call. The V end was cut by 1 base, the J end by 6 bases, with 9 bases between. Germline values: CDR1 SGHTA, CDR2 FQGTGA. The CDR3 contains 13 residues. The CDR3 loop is CASSLIGRSEAFF. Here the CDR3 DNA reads TGTGCCAGCAGCTTAATCGGACGTTCTGAAGCTTTCTTT.

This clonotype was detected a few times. The CDR3 DNA sequence: TGTGCCAGCAGTTTGCGGGTGCGCAATCAGCCCCAGCATTTT. Translation: CASSLRVRNQPQHF. The gene calls are TRBV12-3 or TRBV12-4 and TRBJ1-5; D call uncertain. V dropped 3 bases and J dropped 2 bases, with 8 bases sitting between them. The CDR3 is made up of 14 amino acids.

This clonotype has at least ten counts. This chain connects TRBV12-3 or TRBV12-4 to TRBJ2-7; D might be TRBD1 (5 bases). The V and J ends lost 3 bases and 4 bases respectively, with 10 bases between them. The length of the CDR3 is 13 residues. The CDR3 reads CASSLSQGYEQYF. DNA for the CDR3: TGTGCCAGCAGTTTGTCTCAGGGTTACGAGCAGTACTTC.

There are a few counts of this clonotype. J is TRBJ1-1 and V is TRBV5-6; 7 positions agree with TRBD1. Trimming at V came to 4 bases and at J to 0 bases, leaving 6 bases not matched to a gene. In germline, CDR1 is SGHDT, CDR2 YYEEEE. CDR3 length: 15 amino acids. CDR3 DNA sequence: TGTGCCAGCAGCGCAGGGGGAGCCCTGAACACTGAAGCTTTCTTT. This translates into CASSAGGALNTEAFF. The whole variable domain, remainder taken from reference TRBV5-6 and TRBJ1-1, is DAGVTQSPTHLIKTRGQQVTLRCSPKSGHDTVSWYQQALGQGPQFIFQYYEEEERQRGNFPDRFSGHQFPNYSSELNVNALLLGDSALYLCASSAGGALNTEAFFGQGTRLTVV.